This passage covers 5 T cell receptor beta chains from one sample sequenced in a study of T cells in women clearing cervical HPV infection. The assay was immunoSEQ multiplex PCR, and TCRdb's table has in-frame clones only and misses some. Its listing shows approximately 30,000 clones. The sequencing sample was made of blood buffy coat. These receptors all come from a woman between 18 and 70 years old with a cervical HPV16 infection that either progressed to CIN3+ or cleared (not recorded which).

On this clone: Read sequence stops 3 residues before the CDR3 end, and the germline J gene provides the missing end. J is TRBJ2-7 and V is TRBV11-3, with D possibly TRBD1 on 6 matching bases. From germline, CDR1 is SGHNT and CDR2 YENEEA. Trimming left V 3 bases short and J 6 bases short, with 15 bases between. This CDR3 has 14 amino acids. The CDR3 bases that were read are TGTGCCAGCAGCTTTGGTGGGGGCGCGGGCGAG. It yields the protein CASSFGGGAGE. The full CDR3 sequence reads CASSFGGGAGEQYF.

Concerning this clone itself: The read comes to an end 3 residues before the CDR3 does, leaving the germline J gene to fill in the end. The rearrangement links TRBV2 to TRBJ2-1; possibly TRBD2 for D (6 bases). This CDR3 region has 13 residues. The V and J ends lost 5 bases and 5 bases respectively, with 10 bases between them. Per the germline V gene, CDR1 is SNHLY and CDR2 is FYNNEI. The CDR3 DNA, read in part, is TGTGCCAGCAGTTTGGGACTGAACAATGAG. Translation: CASSLGLNNE. The full CDR3 is CASSLGLNNEQFF.

In the case of this clone: Coverage ceases 3 residues before the CDR3 finishes, and the germline J gene fills in the end. The chain couples TRBV7-6 to TRBJ2-5; D is unresolved. This CDR3 has 14 residues. Germline lookup yields CDR1 SGHVS and CDR2 FNYEAQ. Trimming took off 0 bases at V and 5 bases at J, with 10 bases between the two ends. The CDR3 here is CASSLAPTPETQYF. The covered CDR3 bases are TGTGCCAGCAGCTTAGCCCCGACACCGGAGACC.

The CDR3 bases that were read are TGTGCCAGCAGAACAGGTATGAATAACTACGAG. Amino acids: CASRTGMNNYE. The whole CDR3 region reads CASRTGMNNYEQYF. The chain combines TRBV27 with TRBJ2-7; D possibly corresponds to TRBD1 (5 bases). The read terminates 3 residues before the CDR3 end, so the remaining end is supplied by the germline J gene. Trimming left V 6 bases short and J 3 bases short, with 15 bases between. The germline CDR1 and CDR2 sequences are MNHEY and SMNVEV (reference sequence). There are 14 residues in the CDR3.

Points on this clone: The read is 3 residues too short to cover the CDR3 end, so that end is filled in from the germline J gene. The chain carries TRBV5-1 and TRBJ2-3, with TRBD2 matching over 7 bases. The CDR3 spans 14 residues. CDR1 and CDR2 (germline): SGHRS, YFSETQ. CDR3: CASSPGTTKETQYF. CDR3 bases read: TGCGCCAGCAGCCCAGGGACTACCAAAGAGACG.